Shown below are 17 T cell receptor beta chains from a single sample sequenced in a study of blood T cell repertoires in COVID-19. Here immunoSEQ multiplex PCR was the method, and the copy in TCRdb shows in-frame clones only, minus some. The table lists 250,000 or so clones, 90% of them singletons, with around 2.3% in the top ten. The sequenced sample was peripheral blood. The origin of the receptors is a woman aged 60-75 years with COVID-19, enrolled during active disease.

The genes are TRBV30 and TRBJ2-6; D perhaps matches TRBD1 (6 bases). Trimming left V 7 bases short and J 0 bases short, with 19 bases between. This CDR3 spans 17 amino acids. Germline V gene data show CDR1 as GTSNPN and CDR2 as SVGIG (reference sequence). The CDR3 spells CASHKTGRASGANVLTF. The CDR3 region has the DNA TGTGCCTCACACAAGACAGGCCGAGCCTCTGGGGCCAACGTCCTGACTTTC.

The V and J genes are TRBV30 and TRBJ1-1; D not resolved. Trimming shortened V by 2 bases and J by 5 bases, and 18 bases separated the two germline ends. The CDR3 covers 15 residues. Germline lookup yields CDR1 GTSNPN and CDR2 SVGIG (reference sequence). As DNA, the CDR3 is TGTGCCTGGAGTTTATATCCTAGAGAGGGAACTGAAGCTTTCTTT. Protein product: CAWSLYPREGTEAFF.

V and J are TRBV3-1 (or the pseudogene TRBV3-2) and TRBJ1-2, with a weak D call TRBD1 (6 bases). The V and J ends lost 6 bases and 6 bases respectively, with 17 bases between them. CDR1 is LGHDT and CDR2 is YNNKEL in the germline V gene (reference sequence). The CDR3 length is 14 residues. Here the CDR3 reads CASRFDRPADGYTF. The CDR3 DNA sequence: TGTGCCAGCAGGTTCGACAGGCCGGCGGATGGCTACACCTTC.

The rearrangement joins TRBV6-5 to TRBJ1-1; D is ambiguous. Germline V gene sequence: CDR1 MNHEY, CDR2 SVGAGI. CDR3 length: 13 amino acids. V was cut by 2 bases and J by 0 bases, with 4 bases left in between. The CDR3 DNA reads TGTGCCAGCAGTTACGGCATGAACACTGAAGCTTTCTTT. This encodes CASSYGMNTEAFF.

The V gene is TRBV5-6, the J gene TRBJ2-7, with 7 bases identical to TRBD1. The CDR3 has 15 residues. The V segment lost 4 bases and the J segment 0 bases; nucleotides outside the gene matches: 7. The V gene's germline CDR1 is SGHDT and CDR2 YYEEEE. CDR3 nucleotide sequence: TGTGCCAGCAGCCAGATGACAGGGAGCTCCTACGAGCAGTACTTC. Residues: CASSQMTGSSYEQYF. Filled out from reference TRBV5-6 and TRBJ2-7, the complete variable domain reads DAGVTQSPTHLIKTRGQQVTLRCSPKSGHDTVSWYQQALGQGPQFIFQYYEEEERQRGNFPDRFSGHQFPNYSSELNVNALLLGDSALYLCASSQMTGSSYEQYFGPGTRLTVT.

V gene TRBV3-1 (or the pseudogene TRBV3-2) combines with J gene TRBJ1-2; no clear D gene. The germline CDR1 and CDR2 sequences are LGHDT and YNNKEL (reference sequence). V lost 8 bases to trimming and J lost 3 bases, with 13 bases between them. The CDR3 loop spans 13 amino acids. Here the CDR3 reads CASFMKEDYGYTF. CDR3 bases: TGTGCCAGCTTTATGAAGGAGGACTATGGCTACACCTTC.

The chain joins TRBV6-2 or TRBV6-3 to TRBJ1-2, with 7 bases identical to TRBD1. This CDR3 region has 15 residues. V shed 5 bases, J shed 5 bases, and the junction held 11 bases outside the gene matches. Germline V gene data show CDR1 as MNHEY and CDR2 as SVGEGT. This chain's CDR3 is CASSLWTGPGYGYTF. The CDR3 DNA is TGTGCCAGCAGTCTATGGACAGGCCCGGGATATGGCTACACCTTC.

The genes are TRBV30 and TRBJ2-3, with 9 bases fitting TRBD1. The germline gives CDR1 GTSNPN, CDR2 SVGIG (reference sequence). Unmatched junction bases numbered 1, after V lost 0 bases and J lost 3 bases. This CDR3 is 14 amino acids long. The CDR3 DNA is TGTGCCTGGAGTGTACAGGGGGCTACAGATACGCAGTATTTT. Amino acids: CAWSVQGATDTQYF.

This chain connects TRBV6-5 to TRBJ1-1, with D perhaps TRBD1 (5 bases). Per germline, CDR1 MNHEY and CDR2 SVGAGI. The CDR3 totals 11 residues. V was cut by 8 bases and J by 4 bases, with 8 bases left in between. CDR3: CASQGVTEAFF. The CDR3 region has the DNA TGTGCCAGCCAAGGGGTCACTGAAGCTTTCTTT.

The CDR3 sequence is CARSLAVRGRTNEKLFF. Here the CDR3 DNA reads TGTGCCAGAAGCTTAGCGGTCAGGGGGAGAACTAATGAAAAACTGTTTTTT. This chain uses TRBV7-5 with TRBJ1-4; the table calls TRBD1, which could not be checked here. TRBV7-5 has pseudogene status. This CDR3 comprises 17 residues.

This chain uses TRBV7-9 with TRBJ1-1; the D is unclear. The CDR3 runs to 14 residues. Germline loops: CDR1 SEHNR, CDR2 FQNEAQ (reference sequence). Trimming took 5 bases from V and 2 from J, leaving 12 bases between them. CDR3 nucleotide sequence: TGTGCCAGCAGCGAACAGAACTTAAACACTGAAGCTTTCTTT. It translates to CASSEQNLNTEAFF. The whole variable domain, filled in from reference TRBV7-9 and TRBJ1-1, reads DTGVSQNPRHKITKRGQNVTFRCDPISEHNRLYWYRQTLGQGPEFLTYFQNEAQLEKSRLLSDRFSAERPKGSFSTLEIQRTEQGDSAMYLCASSEQNLNTEAFFGQGTRLTVV.

The chain joins TRBV7-9 to TRBJ1-2, with no clear D. V dropped 5 bases and J dropped 3 bases, with 25 bases sitting between them. The CDR3 totals 18 residues. Germline V lookup: CDR1 SEHNR, CDR2 FQNEAQ (reference sequence). Here the CDR3 DNA reads TGTGCCAGCAGCCGGGTCGGGATCCCATCCCGTGGTTACTATGGCTACACCTTC. It yields the protein CASSRVGIPSRGYYGYTF.

This chain connects TRBV15 to TRBJ1-1; 7 bases are shared with TRBD1. J gave up 8 bases and V 2 bases, and 8 bases lay outside the gene matches. The germline V gene encodes CDR1 LNHNV and CDR2 YYDKDF (reference sequence). The CDR3 sequence is 14 residues long. CDR3 loop: CATSRTTGVGEAFF. CDR3 bases: TGTGCCACCAGCAGAACCACAGGGGTGGGAGAAGCTTTCTTT.

As to this clone: This CDR3 is also generated by other DNA sequences in the sample. This rearrangement joins TRBV9 to TRBJ2-1; D may be TRBD2 (6 bases). The V end lost 0 bases, the J end lost 0 bases, and 10 bases lay between the germline ends. Germline CDR1 SGDLS, CDR2 YYNGEE. The CDR3 length is 16 residues. In DNA form, the CDR3 reads TGTGCCAGCAGCGTAGGGGCGGGGAGCTCCTACAATGAGCAGTTCTTC. Amino acid sequence: CASSVGAGSSYNEQFF.

V usage is TRBV19 and J usage is TRBJ1-3, with TRBD1 matching 9 bases. The V gene's germline CDR1 is LNHDA and CDR2 SQIVND (reference sequence). V lost 4 bases and J lost 3; bases outside the gene matches: 10. The CDR3 loop spans 17 amino acids. The CDR3 DNA reads TGTGCCAGTAGTAACCCGGGACAGGGAGCAGATGGAAACACCATATATTTT. It specifies CASSNPGQGADGNTIYF.

The chain links TRBV19 to TRBJ1-3; D not resolved. The CDR3 is 12 residues long. The ends were cut back, 8 bases at V and 0 bases at J, with 5 bases in the middle. CDR1 LNHDA and CDR2 SQIVND come from the germline V gene (reference sequence). Here the CDR3 DNA reads TGTGCCAGTGCGAGCTCTGGAAACACCATATATTTT. Its translation: CASASSGNTIYF.

The V call is TRBV4-3, the J call TRBJ1-2, with TRBD1 identical over 7 bases. CDR3 length: 18 residues. From germline, CDR1 is LGHNA and CDR2 YSLEER. The ends lost 0 bases at V and 2 bases at J; junction bases unmatched: 12. CDR3 sequence reads: CASSQDLGIAGQNYGYTF. The CDR3 nucleotides read TGCGCCAGCAGCCAAGACTTAGGGATCGCGGGACAGAACTATGGCTACACCTTC.